The sequence of this TCR beta chain was determined in a study of T cell clonotyping in hematopoietic cell transplantation (dated by TCRdb to about 2021). For the study in its entirety: A total of 110 to 150 blood samples were collected in the study from 35 to 45 consecutive transplant recipients and their related donors. Recruitment of patients ran from 2015 to early 2017, and follow-up continued until late 2020 or until death.

Blood samples for TCR beta sequencing were provided by related transplant donors. Using Nuclei Lysis Solution, genomic DNA was extracted from unfractionated peripheral blood mononuclear cells that were either fresh or cryopreserved. The germline V gene (reference sequence) yields SSHAT for CDR1 and FNYEAQ for CDR2. Taken from cysteine to phenylalanine, the CDR3 has 15 residues. CDR3 DNA is the only sequence kept; it has 45 bases, read in frame from the first base. TCR beta CDR3 regions were amplified from genomic DNA with the immunoSEQ assay, a bias-controlled multiplex PCR using V- and J-specific primers. A second PCR step added a proprietary barcode and Illumina adapter sequences to the CDR3 amplicons. An Illumina MiSeq instrument was used for sequencing of the CDR3 libraries. Regarding the original processing steps: immunoSEQ Analyzer 3.0 was used for export and quality control, with R Bioconductor and Immunarch used for downstream analyses. Only productive rearrangements within the normalized downsampled data set were used in the calculation of repertoire metrics. In the normalized cohort, a clonotype counted as pathologically expanded if the clonotype was larger than 5 templates. The Inverse Simpson Index served as the measure of repertoire diversity. To capture all clonotypes, the CMV-specificity analyses were run on the non-normalized data set. Held by TCRdb, this immuneACCESS table contains in-frame sequences only and omits some clones. Under half of the omission traces to an unresolved V gene where checked; the cause of the rest is unknown. V and J calls and clone size come straight from that table; D and trimming were deduced from the DNA. The sample data list more than 65,000 clones, and 90% to 95% of these were observed just once. The ten largest clonotypes hold approximately 1.5% of the sample.

This clone came up once. Its target antigen remains unknown. The junction differs from germline at one of its ends, possibly a read error. What the research found in general, with its limitations: Broader posttransplant TCR repertoire diversity was predicted by donor and pretransplant recipient Inverse Simpson Index values. Sample size was limited, and cells were not sorted, so CD4 and CD8 repertoire contributions could not be separated. After transplant, TCR diversity in recipients dropped, and pathologically expanded clonotypes increased progressively from day 30 to day 180. Only a small fraction of recipient repertoires overlapped donor repertoires, with over 95% appearing de novo at the given depth.

The clonotype was recovered from a man aged 50 or older in good health. Some clones in this sample may be carry-over from other donors' samples. Sequencing input: peripheral blood mononuclear cells. The chain uses TRBV7-7 and TRBJ2-2; the central 9 bases match TRBD2. The DNA sequence reads TGTGCTAGCAGCTTAGCGGGGGTACAAACCGGGGAGCTGTTTTTT. Its translation is CASSLAGVQTGELFF.